This T cell receptor (beta chain) came from a study of T cell repertoires in ileal Crohn's disease. For the study at large: Per sample, roughly 0.45 micrograms of biopsy DNA were TCRB immunosequenced.

As concerns this clone: Antigen unknown.

Study conclusions and caveats: Active smokers at surgery had more clonal expansions than non-smokers. Clonality above 26.8% at surgery always came with endoscopic recurrence.

Data came from immunoSEQ multiplex PCR; TCRdb stores just in-frame clones and leaves some out. The sample consists of approximately 3,300 clones, just over 90% of them appearing once. Regarding time point: inflamed ileum from the surgical specimen. Adults with ileal or ileocolonic Crohn's disease and an indication for resection were eligible. Sequenced: ileal tissue. The sequence came from an adult with Crohn's disease.

CDR3 nucleotide sequence: TGTGCCAGCAGTCGTTACATGAACACTGAAGCTTTCTTT. Translating it yields CASSRYMNTEAFF. This rearrangement joins TRBV6-4 to TRBJ1-1; D unresolved. V shed 5 bases and J shed 0 bases, with 7 bases lying between them. Per the germline V gene, CDR1 is MRHNA and CDR2 is SNTAGT. The CDR3 consists of 13 residues.